Presented here are 15 T cell receptor beta chains from one specimen sequenced in a study of T-cell reconstitution after alpha-beta-depleted transplantation in children (dated by TCRdb to the mid-2010s). Libraries were made using PCR. Instrument used: Illumina HiSeq 2500. Molecular barcoding was employed in the preparation of TCR libraries, with unique molecular identifiers being used to normalize TCRbeta repertoire quantification. Using fastp at Q25 and MiXCR, TCRdb reprocessed the public reads and kept productive beta chains. Each record represents a unique CDR3 protein, reported with the most common genes and DNA among its rows. This sample lists about 980,000 distinct CDR3 sequences; less than 30% were detected once. About 28% of the sample is taken by the ten largest. Sample treatment or condition, as interpreted from the label and publication: allogeneic hematopoietic cell transplantation with graft depleted of TCRalphabeta T cells and CD19 B cells.

Sequences were derived from PBMCs, mostly from graft donor cells, sampled 360 days after TCRalphabeta/CD19-depleted stem cell transplant. These receptors originate from a boy less than two years old who had a stem cell transplant for SCID, so the T cells may come from the graft donor.

This clonotype was detected a few times. The rearrangement joins TRBV14 to TRBJ2-1; 9 positions match TRBD2. V trimming: 4 bases; J trimming: 7 bases; junction bases outside the gene matches: 20. The germline CDR1 and CDR2 sequences are SGHDN and FVKESK. This CDR3 region has 19 residues. The CDR3 is CASSPSPWTSDKYWNEQFF. The CDR3 DNA reads TGTGCCAGCAGCCCCTCCCCATGGACTAGCGACAAGTACTGGAATGAGCAGTTCTTC.

This clonotype was observed many times. V and J are TRBV3-1 and TRBJ2-7; a weak D match, TRBD1 (5 bases). The V end lost 0 bases, the J end lost 0 bases, and 12 bases lay between the germline ends. CDR1 is LGHDT, CDR2 YNNKEL, per germline (reference sequence). CDR3 length equals 16 residues. CDR3 in amino acids: CASSQDQGRRSYEQYF. CDR3 sequence (DNA): TGTGCCAGCAGCCAAGATCAGGGCAGACGCTCCTACGAGCAGTACTTC.

In its sample, this clonotype was seen a few times. The chain joins TRBV27 to TRBJ2-2; weak D call: TRBD1 (6 bases). This CDR3 has 16 amino acids. Germline CDR1 reads MNHEY; CDR2 reads SMNVEV (reference sequence). Trimming shortened V by 9 bases and J by 4 bases, and 21 bases separated the two germline ends. CDR3 nucleotide sequence: TGTGCCAGTGGGGGTTTGATGGGGGCCCTCACCGGGGAGCTGTTTTTT. It specifies CASGGLMGALTGELFF.

There are a few counts of this clonotype. The chain carries TRBV19 and TRBJ2-1, with D maybe TRBD2 (6 bases). CDR1 is LNHDA and CDR2 is SQIVND in the germline V gene (reference sequence). This CDR3 is built from 14 residues. V lost 9 bases and J 1 base, leaving 13 bases between the germline ends. The CDR3 DNA reads TGTGCCAGCCGGCGGGATCCTTCCTACAATGAGCAGTTCTTC. Translation gives CASRRDPSYNEQFF.

V is TRBV6-4 and J is TRBJ2-6; D not resolved. The V gene's germline CDR1 is MRHNA and CDR2 SNTAGT. V lost 3 bases and J lost 3, with 12 bases in between. CDR3 length: 16 amino acids. In nucleotides, the CDR3 is TGTGCCAGCAGTGAAGAGGCTCTCGGTGGGGCCAACGTCCTGACTTTC. The encoded protein is CASSEEALGGANVLTF.

This chain connects TRBV9 to TRBJ1-2; D is unclear. V lost 4 bases to trimming and J lost 3 bases, with 10 bases between them. CDR1 SGDLS and CDR2 YYNGEE come from the germline V gene. The CDR3 spans 13 residues. The CDR3 DNA follows: TGTGCCAGCAGCCCGGCCGGAGACTATGGCTACACCTTC. It is translated as CASSPAGDYGYTF.

In this sample, this clonotype turned up a few times. V and J are TRBV5-8 and TRBJ2-1; 8 bases match TRBD2. V trimming: 2 bases; J trimming: 13 bases; junction bases outside the gene matches: 5. Germline CDR1 is SGHTS and CDR2 is YDEGEE. The CDR3 consists of 12 residues. CDR3 residues: CASSFSGTPQFF. The CDR3 DNA reads as TGTGCCAGCAGCTTTAGCGGGACTCCTCAGTTCTTC.

This clonotype came up a few times. This chain links TRBV18 with TRBJ2-5; possible D gene TRBD1, 6 bases. The ends were cut back, 0 bases at V and 5 bases at J, with 10 bases in the middle. Germline V lookup: CDR1 KGHSH, CDR2 LQKENI. The CDR3 totals 14 residues. The DNA of the CDR3 is TGTGCCAGCTCACCACCCGGACAGAGTGAGACCCAGTACTTC. As protein: CASSPPGQSETQYF.

The V and J genes are TRBV29-1 and TRBJ2-1; TRBD2 is a possible D gene (6 bases). V was trimmed by 1 base and J by 7 bases, leaving 14 bases between them. Germline CDR1 reads SQVTM; CDR2 reads ANQGSEA. CDR3 length: 14 residues. The CDR3 spells CSVEGDRGSNEQFF. In DNA form, the CDR3 reads TGCAGCGTTGAAGGTGATCGGGGGTCGAATGAGCAGTTCTTC.

V and J are TRBV2 and TRBJ2-3; 11 bases are shared with TRBD1. After removal of 6 bases from V and 5 bases from J, the junction contained 4 bases not matched to a gene. The germline V gene encodes CDR1 SNHLY and CDR2 FYNNEI. The CDR3 runs 14 residues. Written as DNA, the CDR3 is TGTGCCAGCAGGGACAGGGGGCAGGGAGATACGCAGTATTTT. It is translated as CASRDRGQGDTQYF.

The V call is TRBV5-1, the J call TRBJ2-3, with TRBD1 identical over 9 bases. The CDR3 extends over 17 amino acids. Germline CDR1 reads SGHRS; CDR2 reads YFSETQ. With V trimmed by 4 bases and J by 2 bases, 11 bases remained unmatched. CDR3 loop: CASSPVGTGRLTDTQYF. In DNA form, the CDR3 reads TGCGCCAGCAGCCCGGTGGGGACAGGGAGGCTCACAGATACGCAGTATTTT.

The table lists this clonotype with a few counts. This chain connects TRBV28 to TRBJ1-5; the match to TRBD1 covers 8 bases. J gave up 5 bases and V 8 bases, and 11 bases lay outside the gene matches. CDR3 length: 15 amino acids. Germline V lookup: CDR1 MDHEN, CDR2 SYDVKM. Written as DNA, the CDR3 is TGTGCCAGCGACAGGGGCGCCCGGTTATATCAGCCCCAGCATTTT. Its translation is CASDRGARLYQPQHF.

This clonotype turned up a few times. This rearrangement joins TRBV29-1 to TRBJ2-3; 8 bases match TRBD2. The CDR3 covers 13 residues. Per the germline V gene, CDR1 is SQVTM and CDR2 is ANQGSEA. The J segment lost 0 bases and the V segment lost 7 bases, leaving 3 bases of the junction unmatched. CDR3 amino acids: CSGGRQSTDTQYF. As DNA, the CDR3 is TGCAGCGGCGGGAGGCAAAGCACAGATACGCAGTATTTT.

The CDR3 here is CSARDPSGVSYNEQFF. The CDR3 DNA sequence: TGCAGTGCTAGAGATCCTTCGGGGGTCTCCTACAATGAGCAGTTCTTC. The chain links TRBV20-1 to TRBJ2-1; maybe TRBD2 (6 bases). Germline V gene lookup returns CDR1 DFQATT and CDR2 SNEGSKA (reference sequence). The CDR3 sequence is 16 residues long. The ends were cut back, 0 bases at V and 0 bases at J, with 12 bases in the middle.

CDR3 in amino acids: CASSLASRNTEAFF. CDR3 coding DNA: TGTGCCAGCAGTTTAGCCTCACGGAACACTGAAGCTTTCTTT. V gene TRBV12-3 or TRBV12-4 combines with J gene TRBJ1-1, with D hard to call. The CDR3 runs 14 residues. V was cut by 0 bases and J by 1 base, with 6 bases left in between.